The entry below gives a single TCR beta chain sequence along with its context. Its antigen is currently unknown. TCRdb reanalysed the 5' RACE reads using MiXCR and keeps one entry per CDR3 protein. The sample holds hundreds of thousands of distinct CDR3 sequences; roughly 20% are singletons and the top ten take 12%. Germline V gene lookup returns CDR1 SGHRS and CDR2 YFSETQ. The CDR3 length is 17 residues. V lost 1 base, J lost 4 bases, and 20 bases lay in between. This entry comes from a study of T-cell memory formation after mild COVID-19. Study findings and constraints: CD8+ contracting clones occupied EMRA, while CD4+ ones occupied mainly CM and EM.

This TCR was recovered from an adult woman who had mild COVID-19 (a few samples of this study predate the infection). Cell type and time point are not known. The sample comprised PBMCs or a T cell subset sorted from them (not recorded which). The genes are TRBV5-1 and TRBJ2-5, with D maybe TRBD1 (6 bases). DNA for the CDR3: TGCGCCAGCAGCTTGAGAAGGGACACTTCGGTAGGAGAGACCCAGTACTTC. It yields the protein CASSLRRDTSVGETQYF.